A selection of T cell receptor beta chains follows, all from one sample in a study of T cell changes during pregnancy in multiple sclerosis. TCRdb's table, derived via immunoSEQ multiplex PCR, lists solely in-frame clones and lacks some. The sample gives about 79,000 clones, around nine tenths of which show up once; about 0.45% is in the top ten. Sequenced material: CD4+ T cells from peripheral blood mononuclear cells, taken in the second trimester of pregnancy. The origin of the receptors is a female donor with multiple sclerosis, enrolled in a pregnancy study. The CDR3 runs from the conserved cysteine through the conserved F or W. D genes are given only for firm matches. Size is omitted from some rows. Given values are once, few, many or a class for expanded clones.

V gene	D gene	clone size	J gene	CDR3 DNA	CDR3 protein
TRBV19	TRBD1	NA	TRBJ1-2	TGTGCCAGTAGTATCAGGGGGAGCGGTGGCTACACCTTC	CASSIRGSGGYTF
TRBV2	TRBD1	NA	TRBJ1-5	TGTGCCACCCAGAGGGACAGGGTAAGCAATCAGCCCCAGCATTTT	CATQRDRVSNQPQHF
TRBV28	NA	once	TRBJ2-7	TGTGCCAGCAGACTCCGACTGATCTCCTACGAGCAGTACTTC	CASRLRLISYEQYF
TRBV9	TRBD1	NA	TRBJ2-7	TGTGCCAGCAGCGCACGACAGGGCTACGAGCAGTACTTC	CASSARQGYEQYF
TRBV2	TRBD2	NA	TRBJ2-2	TGTGCCAGCATACGACTAGCGGCTGACACCGGGGAGCTGTTTTTT	CASIRLAADTGELFF
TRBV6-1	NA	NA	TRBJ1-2	TGTGCCAGCGTGGAGAACTATGGCTACACCTTC	CASVENYGYTF
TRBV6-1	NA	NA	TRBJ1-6	TGTGCCACCGCCCCGAGAAGCTCCTATAATTCACCCCTCCACTTT	CATAPRSSYNSPLHF
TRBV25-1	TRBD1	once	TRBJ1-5	TGTGCCAGCAGTGAATTATTGACAGGGGGCGATCAGCCCCAGCATTTT	CASSELLTGGDQPQHF
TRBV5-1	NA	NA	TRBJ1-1	TGCGCCAGCAGCTTGGTGGCGGGAAACACTGAAGCTTTCTTT	CASSLVAGNTEAFF
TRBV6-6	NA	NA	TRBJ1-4	TGTGCCAGCAGTTACTCGAGGAGGGGTCAGGGTGAAAAACTGTTTTTT	CASSYSRRGQGEKLFF
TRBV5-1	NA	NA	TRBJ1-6	TGCGCCAGCAGCTTTTCTCTCTCCCAGGGCGATAATTCACCCCTCCACTTT	CASSFSLSQGDNSPLHF
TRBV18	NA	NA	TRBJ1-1	TGTGCCAGCTCAATCCGCCCCGACAGTGAAGCTTTCTTT	CASSIRPDSEAFF
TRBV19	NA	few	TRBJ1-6	TGTGCCAGCTCCTGGGGGACTCGTAATTCACCCCTCCACTTT	CASSWGTRNSPLHF
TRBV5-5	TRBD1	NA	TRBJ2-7	TGTGCCAGCAGTGGGGTAATTCGGACAGGGTTATCCTACGAGCAGTACTTC	CASSGVIRTGLSYEQYF
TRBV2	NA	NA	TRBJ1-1	TGTGCCAGCAGTGATGGGCAGTACCTCACTGAAGCTTTCTTT	CASSDGQYLTEAFF
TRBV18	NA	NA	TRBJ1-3	TGTGCCAGCTCACCAGGAACAGGGTGCTCTGGAAACACCATATATTTT	CASSPGTGCSGNTIYF
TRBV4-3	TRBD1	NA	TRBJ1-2	TGCGCCAGCAGCCAAGAGGAGGGGGCCATTAACTATGGCTACACCTTC	CASSQEEGAINYGYTF
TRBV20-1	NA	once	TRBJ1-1	TGCAGTGCTAGGAGGGAGGGAGCTTTCTTT	CSARREGAFF
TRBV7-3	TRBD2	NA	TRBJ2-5	TGTGCCAGCAGCTCCGGAGCGGGAGCGGAGACCCAGTACTTC	CASSSGAGAETQYF
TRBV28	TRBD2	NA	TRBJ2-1	TGTGCCAGCGGCCTGGGGACTAGTGGGAATGAGCAGTTCTTC	CASGLGTSGNEQFF
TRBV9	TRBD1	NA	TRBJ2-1	TGTGCCAGCAGCGTAGTCCCAGGGGGCAGTGAGCAGTTCTTC	CASSVVPGGSEQFF
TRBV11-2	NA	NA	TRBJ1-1	TGTGCCAGCAGCCGGACAGAGAACACTGAAGCTTTCTTT	CASSRTENTEAFF
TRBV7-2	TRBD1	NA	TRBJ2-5	TGTGCCAGCAGCTTGGCAGGGGGAAATCAAGAGACCCAGTACTTC	CASSLAGGNQETQYF
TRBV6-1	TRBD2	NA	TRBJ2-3	TGTGCCAGCAGTGAAGCAGCGGGAGTTGCAGATACGCAGTATTTT	CASSEAAGVADTQYF
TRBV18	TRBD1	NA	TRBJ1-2	TGTGCCAGCACCACAACCTGGCCCCGGGACAGGGTTCTATACGGCTACACCTTC	CASTTTWPRDRVLYGYTF
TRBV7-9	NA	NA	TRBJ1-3	TGTGCCAGCAGCCCTAGACGGGTTGAAAACACCATATATTTT	CASSPRRVENTIYF
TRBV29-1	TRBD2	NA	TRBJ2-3	TGCAGCGTTAGCGGGGGGGCCGAGGCAGATACGCAGTATTTT	CSVSGGAEADTQYF
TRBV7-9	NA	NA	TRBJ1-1	TGTGCCAGCGGTAAATTCGCGGGCACTGAAGCTTTCTTT	CASGKFAGTEAFF
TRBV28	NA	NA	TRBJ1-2	TGTGCCAGCAGTGGACGTGGGAGGGGAGGATCCTATGGCTACACCTTC	CASSGRGRGGSYGYTF
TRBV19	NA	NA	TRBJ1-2	TGTGCCAGTAGTAACCTGGACATAACTTTTAACTATGGCTACACCTTC	CASSNLDITFNYGYTF
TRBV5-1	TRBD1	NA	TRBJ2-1	TGCGCCAGCAGTAAACGGACAGGGGAGGTCAATGAGCAGTTCTTC	CASSKRTGEVNEQFF
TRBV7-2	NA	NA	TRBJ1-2	TGTGCCAGCAGCTTTAAGCGGACAGATGGCTACACCTTC	CASSFKRTDGYTF
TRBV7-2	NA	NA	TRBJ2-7	TGTGCCGGCAGCTACGGGACTTCCGACCTCTACGAGCAGTACTTC	CAGSYGTSDLYEQYF
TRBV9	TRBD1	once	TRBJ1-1	TGTGCCAGCAGCGTGTCCCCGGGACAGCACATGAACACTGAAGCTTTCTTT	CASSVSPGQHMNTEAFF
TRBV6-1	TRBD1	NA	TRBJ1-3	TGTGCCAGCAGTGCTTGGACAGGGGCCGCCCGAAACACCATATATTTT	CASSAWTGAARNTIYF
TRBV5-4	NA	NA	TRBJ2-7	TGTGCCAGCAGCAGCAGGGGTCCCGAGCAGTACTTC	CASSSRGPEQYF
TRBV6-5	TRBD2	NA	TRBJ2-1	TGTGCCAGCAGTTACCTCTTAGCGGGAGTAATGTTCTTC	CASSYLLAGVMFF